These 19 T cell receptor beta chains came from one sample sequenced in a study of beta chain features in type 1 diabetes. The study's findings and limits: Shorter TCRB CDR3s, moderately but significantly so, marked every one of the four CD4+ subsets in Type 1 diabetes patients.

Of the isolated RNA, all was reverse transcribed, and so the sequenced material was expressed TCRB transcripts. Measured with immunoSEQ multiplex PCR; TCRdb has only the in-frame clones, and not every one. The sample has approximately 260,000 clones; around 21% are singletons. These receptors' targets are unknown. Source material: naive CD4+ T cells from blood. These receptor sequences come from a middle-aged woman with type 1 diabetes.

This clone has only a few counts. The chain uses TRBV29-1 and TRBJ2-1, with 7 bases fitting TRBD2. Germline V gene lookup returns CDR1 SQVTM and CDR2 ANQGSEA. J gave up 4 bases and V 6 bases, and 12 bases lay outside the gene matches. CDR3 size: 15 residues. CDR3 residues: CSVAGRLAVYNEQFF. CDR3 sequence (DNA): TGCAGCGTGGCCGGACGGCTAGCGGTGTACAATGAGCAGTTCTTC.

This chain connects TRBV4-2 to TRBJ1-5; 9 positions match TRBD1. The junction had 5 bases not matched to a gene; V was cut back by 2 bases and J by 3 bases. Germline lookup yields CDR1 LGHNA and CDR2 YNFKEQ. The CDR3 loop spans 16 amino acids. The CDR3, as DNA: TGTGCCAGCAGCCAATGGGGGACAGGGAACAATCAGCCCCAGCATTTT. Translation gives CASSQWGTGNNQPQHF.

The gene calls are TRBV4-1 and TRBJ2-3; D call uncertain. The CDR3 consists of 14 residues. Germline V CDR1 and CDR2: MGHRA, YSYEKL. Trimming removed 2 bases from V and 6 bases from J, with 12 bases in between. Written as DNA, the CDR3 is TGCGCCAGCAGCCAATTCCTCGCCGGGGATACGCAGTATTTT. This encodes CASSQFLAGDTQYF.

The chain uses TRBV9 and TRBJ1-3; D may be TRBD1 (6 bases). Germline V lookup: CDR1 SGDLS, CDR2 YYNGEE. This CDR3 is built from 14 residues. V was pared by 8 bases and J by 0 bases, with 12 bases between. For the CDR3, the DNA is TGTGCCAGTCGGAGGGGGGGCTCTGGAAACACCATATATTTT. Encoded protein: CASRRGGSGNTIYF.

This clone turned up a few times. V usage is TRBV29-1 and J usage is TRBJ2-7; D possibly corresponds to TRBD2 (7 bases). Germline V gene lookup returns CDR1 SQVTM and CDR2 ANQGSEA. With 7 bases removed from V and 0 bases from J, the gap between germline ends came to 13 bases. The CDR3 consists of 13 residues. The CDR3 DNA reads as TGCAGCGCCCGCGGGGGCCACTCCTACGAGCAGTACTTC. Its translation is CSARGGHSYEQYF.

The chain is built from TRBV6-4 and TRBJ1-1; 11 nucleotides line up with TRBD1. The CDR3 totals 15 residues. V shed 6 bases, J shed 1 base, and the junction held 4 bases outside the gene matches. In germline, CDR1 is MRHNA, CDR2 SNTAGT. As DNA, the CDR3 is TGTGCCAGCAGCCTCGGGACAGGGGGGAACACTGAAGCTTTCTTT. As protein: CASSLGTGGNTEAFF.

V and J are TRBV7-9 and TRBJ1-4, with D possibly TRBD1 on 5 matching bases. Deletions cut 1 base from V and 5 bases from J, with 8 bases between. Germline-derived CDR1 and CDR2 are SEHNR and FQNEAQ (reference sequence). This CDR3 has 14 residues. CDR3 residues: CASSLGQPNEKLFF. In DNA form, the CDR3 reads TGTGCCAGCAGCTTAGGACAGCCAAATGAAAAACTGTTTTTT.

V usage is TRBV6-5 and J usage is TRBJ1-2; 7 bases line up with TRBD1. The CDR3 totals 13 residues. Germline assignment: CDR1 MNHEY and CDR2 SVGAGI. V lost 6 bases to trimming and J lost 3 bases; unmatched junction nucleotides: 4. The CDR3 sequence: CASSTGVDYGYTF. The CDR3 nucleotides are TGTGCCAGCAGCACAGGGGTGGACTATGGCTACACCTTC.

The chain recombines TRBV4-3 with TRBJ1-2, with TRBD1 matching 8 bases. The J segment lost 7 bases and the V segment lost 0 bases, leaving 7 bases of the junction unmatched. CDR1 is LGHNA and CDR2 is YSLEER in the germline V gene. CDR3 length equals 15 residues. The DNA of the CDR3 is TGCGCCAGCAGCCAAGAGACAGGGGTACGATCTGGCTACACCTTC. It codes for CASSQETGVRSGYTF.

The CDR3 bases are TGTGCCTGGAGTCCCGAGGCGGGAACGAACACTGAAGCTTTCTTT. Its protein is CAWSPEAGTNTEAFF. The chain joins TRBV30 to TRBJ1-1; no firm D call. Trimming removed 2 bases at V and 1 base at J, with 14 bases between. CDR3 length equals 15 residues. The germline gives CDR1 GTSNPN, CDR2 SVGIG (reference sequence).

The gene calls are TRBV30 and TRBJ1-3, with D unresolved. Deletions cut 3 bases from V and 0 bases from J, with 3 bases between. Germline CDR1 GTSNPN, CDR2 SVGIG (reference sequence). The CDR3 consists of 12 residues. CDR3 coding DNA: TGTGCCTGGAGCTCCTCTGGAAACACCATATATTTT. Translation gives CAWSSSGNTIYF.

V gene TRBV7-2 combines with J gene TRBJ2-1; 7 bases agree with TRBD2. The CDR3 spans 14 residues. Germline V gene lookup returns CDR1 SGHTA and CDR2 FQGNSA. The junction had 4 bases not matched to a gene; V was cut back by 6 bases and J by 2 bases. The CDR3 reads CASSSGLAYNEQFF. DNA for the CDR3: TGTGCCAGCAGTTCCGGACTAGCCTACAATGAGCAGTTCTTC.

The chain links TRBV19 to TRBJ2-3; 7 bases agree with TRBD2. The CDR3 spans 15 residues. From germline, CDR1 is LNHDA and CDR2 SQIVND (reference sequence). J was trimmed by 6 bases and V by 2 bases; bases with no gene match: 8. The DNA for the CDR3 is TGTGCCAGTAGTATAATGGGGACTATGACCGATACGCAGTATTTT. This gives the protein CASSIMGTMTDTQYF.

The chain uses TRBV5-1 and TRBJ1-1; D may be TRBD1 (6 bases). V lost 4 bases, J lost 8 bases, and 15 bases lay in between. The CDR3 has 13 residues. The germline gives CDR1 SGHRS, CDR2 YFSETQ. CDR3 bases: TGCGCCAGCAGCCCAACCTCCGGGACAGAAGCTTTCTTT. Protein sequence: CASSPTSGTEAFF.

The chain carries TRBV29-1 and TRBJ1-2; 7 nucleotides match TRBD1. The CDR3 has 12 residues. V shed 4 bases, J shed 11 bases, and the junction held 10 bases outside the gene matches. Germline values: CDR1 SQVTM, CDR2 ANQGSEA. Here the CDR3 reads CSVGGQPTEYTF. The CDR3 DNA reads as TGCAGCGTTGGGGGACAGCCTACCGAGTACACCTTC.

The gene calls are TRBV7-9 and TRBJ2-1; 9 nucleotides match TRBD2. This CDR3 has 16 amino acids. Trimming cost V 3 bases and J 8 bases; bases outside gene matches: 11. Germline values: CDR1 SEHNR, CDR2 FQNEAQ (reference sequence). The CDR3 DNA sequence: TGTGCCAGCAGCTTTCTGACTAGCGGAGAGGGGGATGAGCAGTTCTTC. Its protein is CASSFLTSGEGDEQFF.

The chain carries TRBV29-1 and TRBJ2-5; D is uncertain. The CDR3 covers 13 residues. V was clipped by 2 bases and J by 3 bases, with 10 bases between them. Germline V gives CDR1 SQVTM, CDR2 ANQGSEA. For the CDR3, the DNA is TGCAGCGTTGAACGAGAGTTAAAAGAGACCCAGTACTTC. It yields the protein CSVERELKETQYF.

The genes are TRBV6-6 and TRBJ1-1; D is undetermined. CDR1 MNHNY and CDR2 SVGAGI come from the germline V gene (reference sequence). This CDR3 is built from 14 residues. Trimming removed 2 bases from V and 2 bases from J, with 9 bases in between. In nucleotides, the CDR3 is TGTGCCAGCAGTTACGCGACAAGTAACACTGAAGCTTTCTTT. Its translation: CASSYATSNTEAFF.

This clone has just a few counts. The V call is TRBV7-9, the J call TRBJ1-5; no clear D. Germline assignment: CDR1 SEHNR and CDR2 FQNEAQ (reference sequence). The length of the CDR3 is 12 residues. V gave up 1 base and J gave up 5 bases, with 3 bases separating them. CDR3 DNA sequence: TGTGCCAGCAGCTTAGGAGATCAGCCCCAGCATTTT. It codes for CASSLGDQPQHF.